The 18 T cell receptor beta chains below were found in one sample sequenced in a study of Graves' ophthalmopathy and Graves' hyperthyroidism. The TCR beta CDR3 regions underwent amplification from RNA transcripts. The authors performed first-round RT-PCR with HTBI primers and then a second-round multiplex PCR. TCRdb used MiXCR to reprocess the multiplex PCR reads, holding one entry per CDR3 protein. The data contain 1 million to 1.3 million distinct CDR3 sequences, less than 45% of them singletons. The sequenced sample consisted of peripheral blood or thyroid tissue (not recorded which). All receptors come from an adult man with Graves' hyperthyroidism.

The chain couples TRBV2 to TRBJ2-2; D remains unclear. Trimming took off 4 bases at V and 0 bases at J, with 9 bases between the two ends. Germline V gene lookup returns CDR1 SNHLY and CDR2 FYNNEI. CDR3 length equals 15 residues. The CDR3 spells CASSVSPPNTGELFF. As DNA, the CDR3 is TGTGCCAGCAGTGTTAGCCCTCCGAACACCGGGGAGCTGTTTTTT. Filled out from reference TRBV2 and TRBJ2-2, the complete variable domain reads EPEVTQTPSHQVTQMGQEVILRCVPISNHLYFYWYRQILGQKVEFLVSFYNNEISEKSEIFDDQFSVERPDGSNFTLKIRSTKLEDSAMYFCASSVSPPNTGELFFGEGSRLTVL.

The chain links TRBV28 to TRBJ2-7; 15 nucleotides line up with TRBD2. CDR3 length equals 17 residues. Germline lookup yields CDR1 MDHEN and CDR2 SYDVKM. V lost 2 bases, J lost 3 bases, and 5 bases stayed unmatched. The CDR3 sequence is CASSLRGTSGGHYEQYF. DNA for the CDR3: TGTGCCAGCAGTTTAAGGGGGACTAGCGGGGGGCACTACGAGCAGTACTTC.

The chain carries TRBV7-2 and TRBJ2-6, with TRBD2 matching 8 bases. Germline CDR1 reads SGHTA; CDR2 reads FQGNSA. The V gene end was trimmed by 7 bases and the J gene end by 4 bases; junction bases not matched to a gene: 12. This CDR3 spans 17 amino acids. The CDR3 reads CASKAGVRPSGANVLTF. The CDR3 region has the DNA TGTGCCAGCAAAGCGGGAGTTCGTCCGTCGGGGGCCAACGTCCTGACTTTC.

The chain combines TRBV29-1 with TRBJ1-2; D unresolved. This CDR3 region has 13 residues. Germline CDR1 reads SQVTM; CDR2 reads ANQGSEA. V was pared by 5 bases and J by 1 base, with 11 bases between. CDR3 sequence reads: CSVTDRNNYGYTF. The CDR3 nucleotides read TGCAGCGTTACCGACCGGAATAACTATGGCTACACCTTC. The full variable domain, in which reference TRBV29-1 and TRBJ1-2 provide the parts outside the CDR3, is SAVISQKPSRDICQRGTSLTIQCQVDSQVTMMFWYRQQPGQSLTLIATANQGSEATYESGFVIDKFPISRPNLTFSTLTVSNMSPEDSSIYLCSVTDRNNYGYTFGSGTRLTVV.

This clonotype was seen once. V is TRBV10-3 and J is TRBJ1-1; D is ambiguous. V lost 10 bases, J lost 5 bases, and 23 bases lay in between. Germline V lookup: CDR1 ENHRY, CDR2 SYGVKD. CDR3 length equals 15 residues. The CDR3: CASSPGPGGMTEAFF. CDR3 coding DNA: TGTGCCAGCAGCCCCGGTCCCGGTGGTATGACTGAAGCTTTCTTT.

At least ten counts were recorded for this clonotype. The chain couples TRBV20-1 to TRBJ2-7, with 7 bases aligning to TRBD1. J gave up 2 bases and V 4 bases, and 5 bases lay outside the gene matches. Germline CDR1 DFQATT, CDR2 SNEGSKA (reference sequence). The CDR3 is 13 residues long. CDR3 sequence (DNA): TGCAGTGCTACCGACAGGGATCCCTACGAGCAGTACTTC. It codes for CSATDRDPYEQYF.

As regards this clonotype: One base away lies a much larger clone, so this may be a sequencing read error. The chain uses TRBV7-9 and TRBJ1-2, with 7 bases aligning to TRBD1. CDR1 is SEHNR, CDR2 FQNEAQ, per germline (reference sequence). The length of the CDR3 is 15 residues. In DNA form, the CDR3 reads TGTGCCAGCAGCTTAACAGGCAGGGGGGTGGCTGGCTGCACCTTC. Translation gives CASSLTGRGVAGCTF.

The chain recombines TRBV4-3 with TRBJ1-1; TRBD1 matches 9 bases. The CDR3 sequence is 14 residues long. V lost 4 bases to trimming and J lost 10 bases; unmatched junction nucleotides: 10. Germline loops: CDR1 LGHNA, CDR2 YSLEER. CDR3 sequence: CASSPASGTGLAFF. The DNA of the CDR3 is TGCGCCAGCAGCCCAGCGTCCGGGACAGGGTTAGCTTTCTTT.

In regard to this clonotype: One base away lies a much larger clone, so this may be a sequencing read error. The chain is built from TRBV7-9 and TRBJ1-2; maybe TRBD1 (5 bases). Germline V lookup: CDR1 SEHNR, CDR2 FQNEAQ (reference sequence). This CDR3 comprises 14 residues. Between the trimmed V and J ends, which lost 1 base and 0 bases, there was a span of 6 bases. CDR3 region: CASSLEGANYGYTF. Written as DNA, the CDR3 is TGTGCCAGCAGCTTAGAAGGGGCTAACTATGGCTACACCTTC.

This clonotype has ten or more counts. V is TRBV6-6 and J is TRBJ1-2, with D tentatively TRBD1 (6 bases). The V end was cut by 2 bases, the J end by 3 bases, with 13 bases between. This CDR3 has 15 amino acids. CDR1 is MNHNY and CDR2 is SVGAGI in the germline V gene (reference sequence). CDR3 in amino acids: CASSYPEGEDYGYTF. The CDR3 DNA follows: TGTGCCAGCAGTTACCCGGAGGGGGAGGACTATGGCTACACCTTC.

This clonotype has ten or more counts. This rearrangement joins TRBV29-1 to TRBJ1-4; 7 positions match TRBD1. Germline CDR1 is SQVTM and CDR2 is ANQGSEA. V lost 7 bases to trimming and J lost 8 bases; unmatched junction nucleotides: 4. The CDR3 has 11 residues. CDR3 in amino acids: CSGKDREKLFF. CDR3 sequence (DNA): TGCAGCGGTAAGGACAGGGAAAAACTGTTTTTT.

The rearrangement joins TRBV19 to TRBJ1-5; the D gene is possibly TRBD1 (5 bases). The length of the CDR3 is 19 residues. Germline CDR1 reads LNHDA; CDR2 reads SQIVND (reference sequence). Between the trimmed V and J ends, which lost 9 bases and 0 bases, there was a span of 27 bases. CDR3 in amino acids: CASSSFGGPGGLSNQPQHF. The CDR3 region has the DNA TGTGCCAGCAGCTCCTTCGGTGGCCCCGGGGGACTTAGCAATCAGCCCCAGCATTTT. Filled out from reference TRBV19 and TRBJ1-5, the complete variable domain reads DGGITQSPKYLFRKEGQNVTLSCEQNLNHDAMYWYRQDPGQGLRLIYYSQIVNDFQKGDIAEGYSVSREKKESFPLTVTSAQKNPTAFYLCASSSFGGPGGLSNQPQHFGDGTRLSIL.

This clonotype showed up many times. Here the CDR3 DNA reads TGTGCCAGCAGTGTTCAGGGTGGTCAGCCCCAGCATTTT. Translating gives CASSVQGGQPQHF. The chain recombines TRBV12-3 or TRBV12-4 with TRBJ1-5; a possible D gene is TRBD1 (5 bases). Deletions cut 5 bases from V and 6 bases from J, with 11 bases between. The CDR3 is 13 amino acids.

This clonotype was counted many times. CDR3 DNA sequence: TGTGCCAGCAGTCAAACAGGGATGGGCTACACCTTC. The encoded protein is CASSQTGMGYTF. The chain carries TRBV12-3 or TRBV12-4 and TRBJ1-2; a possible D gene is TRBD1 (6 bases). V dropped 5 bases and J dropped 8 bases, with 12 bases sitting between them. The CDR3 extends over 12 amino acids.

This clonotype was seen repeatedly, ten times or more. In nucleotides, the CDR3 is TGTGCCAGTAGTGGGGACTTGGGTTACGAGCAGTACTTC. This encodes CASSGDLGYEQYF. The V and J genes are TRBV19 and TRBJ2-7, with D maybe TRBD2 (6 bases). The CDR3 is made up of 13 amino acids. The germline gives CDR1 LNHDA, CDR2 SQIVND (reference sequence). Trimming took off 5 bases at V and 4 bases at J, with 12 bases between the two ends.

The genes are TRBV10-3 and TRBJ2-7; 10 bases line up with TRBD2. Germline V gene lookup returns CDR1 ENHRY and CDR2 SYGVKD. The V and J ends lost 0 bases and 3 bases, in that order; junction bases with no gene match: 2. The CDR3 is 15 residues long. In nucleotides, the CDR3 is TGTGCCATCAGTGAGTCGTCTAGCGGGAGCTACGAGCAGTACTTC. It codes for CAISESSSGSYEQYF.

This clonotype was seen only a few times. The chain is built from TRBV6-6 and TRBJ1-6; D unclear. Germline assignment: CDR1 MNHNY and CDR2 SVGAGI (reference sequence). Trimming removed 6 bases from V and 10 bases from J, with 19 bases in between. CDR3 length: 15 residues. CDR3 DNA: TGTGCCAGCAGAACTGAGGACCGAGTTTGGTCACCCCTCCACTTT. Translation: CASRTEDRVWSPLHF.

With respect to this clonotype: A much larger clone is a single base away; this may be a read error. This rearrangement joins TRBV7-2 to TRBJ2-7; perhaps TRBD1 as D (5 bases). The CDR3 is made up of 18 amino acids. Germline V CDR1 and CDR2: SGHTA, FQGNSA. The CDR3 is CASSSLTVVQSGHYEQHF. CDR3 sequence (DNA): TGTGCCAGCAGCTCATTGACAGTGGTTCAATCAGGCCACTACGAGCAGCACTTC.